This TCR beta chain appears in the sequencing data of a study of T cells in Graves' hyperthyroidism and ophthalmopathy. The overall study: Peripheral blood was secured at the point of initial diagnosis, before any treatment.

Graves' hyperthyroidism without ophthalmopathy progression within 18 months was termed stable. Those patients with uncontrolled infection, other autoimmune disease, pregnancy or lactation were excluded. Amplification of TCR beta CDR3 regions was performed using RNA transcripts as template. RT-PCR in the first round (using the HTBI primer set) targeted the TCR CDR3. TCRdb itself ran the multiplex PCR reads through MiXCR, one entry per CDR3 protein. Of 480,000 or so distinct CDR3 sequences in the sample, around an eighth were seen once. This clonotype appeared many times. The CDR3 is 14 residues long. CDR1 SGHVS and CDR2 FQNEAQ come from the germline V gene. The V gene end was trimmed by 6 bases and the J gene end by 4 bases; junction bases not matched to a gene: 4.

This receptor was taken from a woman younger than 30 with Graves' hyperthyroidism. The chain has TRBV7-8 and TRBJ2-1, with 9 bases identical to TRBD2. Sequencing was done on a sample of blood. CDR3 coding DNA: TGTGCCAGCAGGACTAGCGGTCCTTACAATGAGCAGTTCTTC. This codes for CASRTSGPYNEQFF. Complete variable domain (other parts from reference TRBV7-8 and TRBJ2-1): GAGVSQSPRYKVAKRGQDVALRCDPISGHVSLFWYQQALGQGPEFLTYFQNEAQLDKSGLPSDRFFAERPEGSVSTLKIQRTQQEDSAVYLCASRTSGPYNEQFFGPGTRLTVL.